This T cell receptor (beta chain) was captured in a study of blood T cell repertoires in COVID-19. About the study: Specimens from acute and convalescent COVID-19 originated in the United States, Italy and Spain. PBMCs, B-cell-depleted T cells, or T cells provided the cDNA or gDNA that made up the material.

Trimming took 5 bases from V and 1 from J; bases not matched to a gene: 6. The CDR3 sequence is 15 residues long. Germline loops: CDR1 MNHEY, CDR2 SMNVEV (reference sequence). Produced via immunoSEQ multiplex PCR; TCRdb's table is partial and in-frame only. In the table there are roughly 280,000 clones, about 85% of which are singletons. Material: peripheral blood. The clonotype comes from a young man with active or convalescent COVID-19. The V and J genes are TRBV27 and TRBJ2-3; TRBD2 aligns across 7 bases. The CDR3 sequence: CASSPQRGRTDTQYF. The CDR3, as DNA: TGTGCCAGCAGTCCCCAGCGGGGACGCACAGATACGCAGTATTTT.